Listed below are T cell receptor beta chains from one sample, sequenced in a study of regulatory T cells in long-lasting Graves disease. TCRdb processed the multiplex PCR reads anew with MiXCR; each CDR3 protein has one entry. The sample yields around 480,000 distinct CDR3 sequences, under 20% seen once. The same data also contributed to another study, on T cells in Graves' hyperthyroidism and ophthalmopathy.

Source: peripheral blood mononuclear cells (PBMCs), taken at new diagnosis, from a patient treated with antithyroid drugs. The receptor source for this set is a man aged 35 to 55 with Graves disease. Both conserved end residues are part of each CDR3. The order of the fields is V gene, clone size, D gene, J gene, CDR3 protein, CDR3 DNA. D genes are given only for firm matches. Expanded clones get a size class; other rows say once, few or many, or leave the size out.

v_gene: TRBV27; abundance: few; d_gene: TRBD1; j_gene: TRBJ1-6; CDR3aa: CASRTDRAYNSPLHF; CDR3nt: TGTGCCAGCCGGACAGACAGGGCCTATAATTCACCCCTCCACTTT
v_gene: TRBV29-1; abundance: few; d_gene: -; j_gene: TRBJ2-1; CDR3aa: CSGGTLGSYNEQFF; CDR3nt: TGCAGCGGGGGGACACTTGGCTCCTACAATGAGCAGTTCTTC
v_gene: TRBV5-1; abundance: -; d_gene: TRBD1; j_gene: TRBJ1-2; CDR3aa: CASSPGTGPYGYTF; CDR3nt: TGCGCCAGCAGTCCCGGGACAGGCCCCTATGGCTACACCTTC
v_gene: TRBV28; abundance: few; d_gene: TRBD1; j_gene: TRBJ2-7; CDR3aa: CASSLQGAKFDEQYF; CDR3nt: TGTGCCAGCAGCCTACAGGGGGCGAAATTCGACGAGCAGTACTTC
v_gene: TRBV30; abundance: many; d_gene: -; j_gene: TRBJ2-7; CDR3aa: CAWGSGWAGLHEQYF; CDR3nt: TGTGCCTGGGGATCTGGTTGGGCAGGGTTACACGAGCAGTACTTC
v_gene: TRBV20-1; abundance: -; d_gene: TRBD2; j_gene: TRBJ2-1; CDR3aa: CSARDGTSGSSYNEQFF; CDR3nt: TGCAGTGCTAGAGATGGGACTAGCGGGAGCTCCTACAATGAGCAGTTCTTC
v_gene: TRBV28; abundance: many; d_gene: -; j_gene: TRBJ1-2; CDR3aa: CASQTLGGYTF; CDR3nt: TGTGCCAGCCAGACCCTCGGCGGCTACACCTTC
v_gene: TRBV5-1; abundance: many; d_gene: TRBD1; j_gene: TRBJ1-1; CDR3aa: CASSWANRGGTEAFF; CDR3nt: TGCGCCAGCAGCTGGGCCAACAGGGGAGGGACTGAAGCTTTCTTT
v_gene: TRBV5-5; abundance: many; d_gene: -; j_gene: TRBJ2-5; CDR3aa: CASSLDAGGETQYF; CDR3nt: TGTGCCAGCAGCTTGGACGCGGGTGGGGAGACCCAGTACTTC
v_gene: TRBV15; abundance: -; d_gene: -; j_gene: TRBJ2-7; CDR3aa: CATSRDRSRASYEQYF; CDR3nt: TGTGCCACCAGCAGAGATCGGAGCCGGGCGTCCTACGAGCAGTACTTC
v_gene: TRBV11-3; abundance: many; d_gene: -; j_gene: TRBJ2-3; CDR3aa: CASSLGPADTQYF; CDR3nt: TGTGCCAGCAGCTTAGGGCCGGCAGATACGCAGTATTTT
v_gene: TRBV19; abundance: few; d_gene: -; j_gene: TRBJ2-7; CDR3aa: CASNEPGPNSWYEQYF; CDR3nt: TGTGCCAGTAACGAACCGGGACCCAATTCATGGTACGAGCAGTACTTC
v_gene: TRBV4-1; abundance: -; d_gene: TRBD2; j_gene: TRBJ2-7; CDR3aa: CASSHPAGGLASYEQYF; CDR3nt: TGCGCCAGCAGCCATCCAGCGGGAGGGCTTGCGTCCTACGAGCAGTACTTC
v_gene: TRBV6-1; abundance: once; d_gene: TRBD2; j_gene: TRBJ2-7; CDR3aa: CASTPGTSGRAEEQYF; CDR3nt: TGTGCCAGCACTCCAGGGACTAGCGGGAGGGCCGAGGAGCAGTACTTC
v_gene: TRBV11-2; abundance: many; d_gene: -; j_gene: TRBJ2-2; CDR3aa: CASSLPSLNTGELFF; CDR3nt: TGTGCCAGCAGCCTCCCCTCCCTGAACACCGGGGAGCTGTTTTTT
v_gene: TRBV24-1; abundance: many; d_gene: -; j_gene: TRBJ2-7; CDR3aa: CATSGRERSYEQYF; CDR3nt: TGTGCCACCAGTGGCCGGGAACGGTCCTACGAGCAGTACTTC
v_gene: TRBV5-5; abundance: -; d_gene: -; j_gene: TRBJ2-3; CDR3aa: CASSSLAKADTQYF; CDR3nt: TGTGCCAGCAGCTCGCTAGCAAAAGCAGATACGCAGTATTTT
v_gene: TRBV28; abundance: many; d_gene: TRBD2; j_gene: TRBJ2-7; CDR3aa: CASSPMRTSGAYEQYF; CDR3nt: TGTGCCAGCAGCCCGATGCGGACTAGCGGGGCCTACGAGCAGTACTTC
v_gene: TRBV6-9; abundance: -; d_gene: TRBD1; j_gene: TRBJ2-2; CDR3aa: CASSYLTGGPNTGELFF; CDR3nt: TGTGCCAGCAGTTACTTGACAGGGGGCCCGAACACCGGGGAGCTGTTTTTT
v_gene: TRBV3-1; abundance: many; d_gene: -; j_gene: TRBJ2-7; CDR3aa: CASSQDGIAYEQYF; CDR3nt: TGTGCCAGCAGCCAAGATGGGATAGCCTACGAGCAGTACTTC
v_gene: TRBV25-1; abundance: once; d_gene: TRBD1; j_gene: TRBJ2-7; CDR3aa: CASSESRQGVYYEQYF; CDR3nt: TGTGCCAGCAGTGAATCTCGACAGGGGGTTTACTACGAGCAGTACTTC
v_gene: TRBV5-1; abundance: many; d_gene: TRBD2; j_gene: TRBJ2-1; CDR3aa: CASSLPTTSGYNEQFF; CDR3nt: TGCGCCAGCAGCTTGCCCACGACTAGCGGTTACAATGAGCAGTTCTTC
v_gene: TRBV6-1; abundance: few; d_gene: TRBD1; j_gene: TRBJ1-2; CDR3aa: CASSKRTTGTAFNYGYTF; CDR3nt: TGTGCCAGCAGTAAACGAACCACCGGGACAGCGTTTAACTATGGCTACACCTTC
v_gene: TRBV7-2; abundance: few; d_gene: -; j_gene: TRBJ1-1; CDR3aa: CASSLARGTEAFF; CDR3nt: TGTGCCAGCAGCTTAGCTCGGGGGACTGAAGCTTTCTTT
v_gene: TRBV5-6; abundance: once; d_gene: -; j_gene: TRBJ2-1; CDR3aa: CASSLIRQYNEQFF; CDR3nt: TGTGCCAGCAGCTTGATCCGACAGTACAATGAGCAGTTCTTC
v_gene: TRBV7-9; abundance: few; d_gene: -; j_gene: TRBJ2-1; CDR3aa: CASSPAGEQFF; CDR3nt: TGTGCCAGCAGTCCAGCAGGGGAGCAGTTCTTC
v_gene: TRBV11-2; abundance: many; d_gene: TRBD2; j_gene: TRBJ2-1; CDR3aa: CASSLDPPGLAIEQFF; CDR3nt: TGTGCCAGCAGCTTAGATCCCCCGGGACTAGCAATTGAGCAGTTCTTC
v_gene: TRBV20-1; abundance: many; d_gene: -; j_gene: TRBJ1-2; CDR3aa: CSAGGGRGYYGYTF; CDR3nt: TGCAGTGCTGGTGGGGGGAGGGGGTACTATGGCTACACCTTC
v_gene: TRBV13; abundance: many; d_gene: -; j_gene: TRBJ2-5; CDR3aa: CASSLVHIQETQYF; CDR3nt: TGTGCCAGCAGCTTAGTTCACATACAAGAGACCCAGTACTTC
v_gene: TRBV5-1; abundance: -; d_gene: TRBD1; j_gene: TRBJ2-3; CDR3aa: CASSSRQGWLTDTQYF; CDR3nt: TGCGCCAGCAGCTCCCGACAGGGTTGGCTCACAGATACGCAGTATTTT
v_gene: TRBV11-2; abundance: -; d_gene: TRBD2; j_gene: TRBJ2-7; CDR3aa: CASSHPSGRRGYEQYF; CDR3nt: TGTGCCAGCAGCCACCCTAGCGGGAGGCGCGGCTACGAGCAGTACTTC
v_gene: TRBV7-2; abundance: -; d_gene: -; j_gene: TRBJ1-5; CDR3aa: CASSTGHWQPQHF; CDR3nt: TGTGCCAGCAGTACCGGACACTGGCAGCCCCAGCATTTT
v_gene: TRBV12-3/TRBV12-4; abundance: -; d_gene: -; j_gene: TRBJ1-5; CDR3aa: CASADTNQPQHF; CDR3nt: TGTGCCAGCGCGGACACCAATCAGCCCCAGCATTTT
v_gene: TRBV27; abundance: -; d_gene: -; j_gene: TRBJ2-7; CDR3aa: CASTQGTGLPGEQYF; CDR3nt: TGTGCCAGCACCCAAGGGACGGGGCTTCCGGGCGAGCAGTACTTC
v_gene: TRBV29-1; abundance: many; d_gene: TRBD1; j_gene: TRBJ2-1; CDR3aa: CSVPQGARGNEQFF; CDR3nt: TGCAGCGTCCCCCAGGGGGCGCGAGGTAATGAGCAGTTCTTC
v_gene: TRBV20-1; abundance: -; d_gene: TRBD2; j_gene: TRBJ2-1; CDR3aa: CSALPGLAYEQFF; CDR3nt: TGCAGTGCCCTCCCGGGACTAGCCTATGAGCAGTTCTTC
v_gene: TRBV24-1; abundance: many; d_gene: TRBD2; j_gene: TRBJ2-7; CDR3aa: CATSDSRLAPYEQYF; CDR3nt: TGTGCCACCAGTGATTCGCGACTAGCGCCTTACGAGCAGTACTTC
v_gene: TRBV20-1; abundance: many; d_gene: -; j_gene: TRBJ1-2; CDR3aa: CSARGDYGYTF; CDR3nt: TGCAGTGCTAGAGGCGACTATGGCTACACCTTC
v_gene: TRBV28; abundance: many; d_gene: TRBD1; j_gene: TRBJ1-1; CDR3aa: CASSLQGVEAFF; CDR3nt: TGTGCCAGCAGTTTACAGGGGGTTGAAGCTTTCTTT
v_gene: TRBV5-1; abundance: -; d_gene: TRBD2; j_gene: TRBJ2-1; CDR3aa: CASSLALGGRGNEQFF; CDR3nt: TGCGCCAGCAGCTTGGCCTTGGGCGGGAGGGGGAATGAGCAGTTCTTC
v_gene: TRBV30; abundance: few; d_gene: -; j_gene: TRBJ1-4; CDR3aa: CAWSNWRGGPTNEKLFF; CDR3nt: TGTGCCTGGTCGAACTGGAGGGGGGGACCAACTAATGAAAAACTGTTTTTT
v_gene: TRBV7-9; abundance: many; d_gene: -; j_gene: TRBJ1-4; CDR3aa: CASSLAPRSDEKLFF; CDR3nt: TGTGCCAGCAGCTTAGCACCGCGAAGTGATGAAAAACTGTTTTTT
v_gene: TRBV7-9; abundance: many; d_gene: -; j_gene: TRBJ2-2; CDR3aa: CASDGTQNTGELFF; CDR3nt: TGTGCCAGCGACGGGACACAGAACACCGGGGAGCTGTTTTTT
v_gene: TRBV7-2; abundance: -; d_gene: -; j_gene: TRBJ2-1; CDR3aa: CASSIQAGEQFF; CDR3nt: TGTGCCAGCAGCATACAAGCGGGTGAGCAGTTCTTC
v_gene: TRBV10-2; abundance: few; d_gene: -; j_gene: TRBJ2-3; CDR3aa: CASSPWGSATDTQYF; CDR3nt: TGCGCCAGCAGCCCATGGGGGAGCGCCACAGATACGCAGTATTTT
v_gene: TRBV12-5; abundance: -; d_gene: TRBD2; j_gene: TRBJ2-5; CDR3aa: CASGLTLAGGQKETQYF; CDR3nt: TGTGCTAGTGGTTTGACACTAGCGGGAGGCCAAAAAGAGACCCAGTACTTC
v_gene: TRBV20-1; abundance: many; d_gene: -; j_gene: TRBJ1-2; CDR3aa: CSAREGVRGYTF; CDR3nt: TGCAGTGCTAGAGAGGGGGTTCGGGGCTACACCTTC
v_gene: TRBV5-4; abundance: -; d_gene: -; j_gene: TRBJ2-2; CDR3aa: CASSLEAKAGELFF; CDR3nt: TGTGCCAGCAGCTTGGAGGCCAAGGCCGGGGAGCTGTTTTTT
v_gene: TRBV27; abundance: many; d_gene: TRBD1; j_gene: TRBJ2-3; CDR3aa: CASWTGWTDTQYF; CDR3nt: TGTGCCAGCTGGACAGGTTGGACAGATACGCAGTATTTT
v_gene: TRBV28; abundance: many; d_gene: -; j_gene: TRBJ1-6; CDR3aa: CASSLPRQPFDSPLHF; CDR3nt: TGTGCCAGCAGTTTACCCAGACAGCCTTTTGATTCACCCCTCCACTTT
v_gene: TRBV3-1; abundance: many; d_gene: -; j_gene: TRBJ2-1; CDR3aa: CASSQRDPANEQFF; CDR3nt: TGTGCCAGCAGCCAAAGAGACCCCGCCAATGAGCAGTTCTTC
v_gene: TRBV12-3/TRBV12-4; abundance: many; d_gene: -; j_gene: TRBJ2-1; CDR3aa: CASSLGGPEQFF; CDR3nt: TGTGCCAGCAGCTTAGGGGGGCCCGAGCAGTTCTTC
v_gene: TRBV27; abundance: -; d_gene: -; j_gene: TRBJ2-1; CDR3aa: CASSFVLDNEQFF; CDR3nt: TGTGCCAGCAGTTTCGTACTCGACAATGAGCAGTTCTTC
v_gene: TRBV29-1; abundance: few; d_gene: TRBD2; j_gene: TRBJ2-7; CDR3aa: CGVEVAGVAYEQYF; CDR3nt: TGCGGCGTTGAAGTAGCGGGAGTCGCCTACGAGCAGTACTTC